This T cell receptor (beta chain) originates from a study of blood T cell repertoires in COVID-19. Across the study: Sites across the United States, Italy and Spain contributed samples from acute and convalescent COVID-19. From T cells, B-cell-depleted T cells, or PBMCs came the material, which was cDNA or gDNA.

Original processing notes: Amplification of reference gene primers provided the estimated nucleated cell counts. Profiled with immunoSEQ multiplex PCR; TCRdb holds only in-frame clones, not every one. V and J calls and clone size are those listed in that table; D and trimming were worked out from the DNA. The top ten clones hold around 13% of a sample with 150,000 or so clones, approximately 83% of them seen once. The CDR3 extends over 16 amino acids. V lost 7 bases, J lost 4 bases, and 7 bases stayed unmatched. Germline CDR1 WNHNN, CDR2 SYGVQD (reference sequence). In its sample, this clone was seen a few times.

The chain has TRBV10-1 and TRBJ2-1; 13 bases map to TRBD2. The receptor was derived from an older man who had recovered from COVID-19. The specimen sequenced was peripheral blood. Written as DNA, the CDR3 is TGCGCCAGCAAGGCTACACTAGCGGGAGGGTACAATGAGCAGTTCTTC. Protein: CASKATLAGGYNEQFF.